This paragraph reports one T cell receptor (beta chain). Sequenced by immunoSEQ multiplex PCR; TCRdb stores in-frame clones only, minus some. The table lists just over 90,000 clones, around nine tenths of them singletons. This entry comes from a study of OX40 agonist ivuxolimab in advanced cancers. V was clipped by 1 base and J by 2 bases, with 9 bases between them. Germline V gives CDR1 SGHTA, CDR2 FQGNSA. The CDR3 has 14 amino acids. The source is an adult with an advanced solid tumor such as melanoma, head and neck, liver or kidney cancer. Material: CD4+ or CD8+ T cells sorted from blood, obtained in a trial of the OX40 agonist ivuxolimab. The chain carries TRBV7-2 and TRBJ2-7; no clear D gene. This chain's CDR3 is CASSLVRETYEQYF. DNA for the CDR3: TGTGCCAGCAGCTTAGTTCGCGAGACCTACGAGCAGTACTTC.